This TCR beta chain was documented in a study of read filtering for tumor transcriptome and immune sequencing. As for the study in general: Patients were 17 male and some 15 female, mean age roughly 68 years, range about 47 to 80. About 8 patients were R-ISS I, approximately 15 were R-ISS II, 6 or 7 were R-ISS III.

Molecular barcoded adaptors covering alpha/delta and beta/gamma chains were used on 400 ng RNA. TCRdb independently ran MiXCR on the reads; one entry per CDR3 protein. The sample lists 90,000 to 95,000 distinct CDR3 sequences, roughly 21% seen once, with around 10% in the top ten. This clonotype occurred many times. Germline-derived CDR1 and CDR2 are SGHTA and FQGNSA. There are 16 residues in the CDR3. The ends lost 5 bases at V and 5 bases at J; junction bases unmatched: 10. Sequencing input: a population of CD138-negative cells sorted from bone marrow. The chain links TRBV7-2 to TRBJ1-4, with 8 bases identical to TRBD1. This sequence originates from a donor aged 40 or over with multiple myeloma. The CDR3 bases are TGTGCCAGCAGCCTACAGAGGGACAGGCGGAATGAAAAACTGTTTTTT. It is translated as CASSLQRDRRNEKLFF.